The 6 T cell receptor beta chains given below trace back to one sample, sequenced in a study of identical twins (TCRdb year 2016). The library was generated by 5' RACE. The listed sequencing device is Illumina HiSeq 2000. In TCRdb, the public reads were trimmed at Q25 with fastp and aligned with MiXCR, with productive beta chains retained. One record per CDR3 amino acid sequence lists the most common genes and DNA. The sample data list under 250,000 distinct CDR3 sequences, and approximately 7.3% of these were observed just once. 5.4% of the sample comes from the top ten. This sample was also put to use in a study of yellow fever vaccine responses in identical twins.

Sequenced: CD8+ T cells sorted from blood. These receptors were collected from a woman aged 18-29 years in good health.

J is TRBJ2-7 and V is TRBV2; the D gene is possibly TRBD1 (6 bases). Trimming shortened V by 5 bases and J by 2 bases, and 16 bases separated the two germline ends. Germline CDR1 is SNHLY and CDR2 is FYNNEI. The CDR3 sequence is 15 residues long. CDR3 in amino acids: CASSWGFGQTYEQYF. CDR3 in DNA: TGTGCCAGCAGTTGGGGGTTTGGACAGACCTACGAGCAGTACTTC.

In this sample, this clonotype turned up a few times. The rearrangement joins TRBV18 to TRBJ2-7, with D tentatively TRBD1 (6 bases). Germline V gene lookup returns CDR1 KGHSH and CDR2 LQKENI. CDR3 size: 16 residues. Trimming pared 3 bases from V and 5 bases from J, leaving 20 bases between. The CDR3 loop reads CASSPRFQGNGNEQYF. In nucleotides, the CDR3 is TGTGCCAGCTCACCGCGCTTTCAGGGGAACGGGAACGAGCAGTACTTC.

The sample holds a few counts of this clonotype. This chain connects TRBV28 to TRBJ2-1; D might be TRBD2 (6 bases). Germline CDR1 is MDHEN and CDR2 is SYDVKM. The CDR3 extends over 11 amino acids. V gave up 10 bases and J gave up 9 bases, with 13 bases separating them. For the CDR3, the DNA is TGTGCCACCCTGCGGGGAACTGAGCAGTTCTTC. Translating it yields CATLRGTEQFF.

The CDR3 DNA reads TGTGCCAGCAGCCATGGGGGGCCAGATACGCAGTATTTT. Its protein is CASSHGGPDTQYF. The chain uses TRBV14 and TRBJ2-3; D may correspond to TRBD1 or TRBD2 (6 bases each). Germline CDR1 is SGHDN and CDR2 is FVKESK. Trimming cost V 3 bases and J 4 bases, with 8 bases left between them. The CDR3 extends over 13 amino acids.

The V gene is TRBV27, the J gene TRBJ2-6; D perhaps matches TRBD1 (5 bases). The CDR3 spans 16 residues. Germline V gives CDR1 MNHEY, CDR2 SMNVEV (reference sequence). V was trimmed by 3 bases and J by 3 bases, leaving 12 bases between them. The CDR3 nucleotides read TGTGCCAGCAGTTTGGAAGGGGCCGGTGGGGCCAACGTCCTGACTTTC. Encoded protein: CASSLEGAGGANVLTF.

The sample holds a few counts of this clonotype. V usage is TRBV6-5 and J usage is TRBJ1-1, with 8 bases matching TRBD1. V lost 0 bases to trimming and J lost 4 bases; unmatched junction nucleotides: 10. The CDR3 is made up of 17 amino acids. CDR1 is MNHEY and CDR2 is SVGAGI in the germline V gene. CDR3: CASSYSLDRGPSTEAFF. Here the CDR3 DNA reads TGTGCCAGCAGTTACTCTCTCGACAGGGGTCCCTCCACTGAAGCTTTCTTT.